These 30 T cell receptor beta chains originate from one sample sequenced in a study of CD8 T cells in Susac syndrome. Reverse transcription of 0.5 to 1 ug RNA was performed with random hexamers. MiXCR was run by TCRdb on the immunoSEQ multiplex PCR reads, yielding one entry per CDR3 protein. Among approximately 190,000 distinct CDR3 sequences listed, approximately 95% were seen once. The sequencing input was CD8+ T cells from PBMCs. These receptors all come from a human donor with Susac syndrome.

The chain recombines TRBV9 with TRBJ1-2; tentatively, D is TRBD1 (6 bases). The ends were cut back, 0 bases at V and 4 bases at J, with 13 bases in the middle. There are 15 residues in the CDR3. Germline CDR1 SGDLS, CDR2 YYNGEE. CDR3 coding DNA: TGTGCCAGCAGCGTAGCGACGGGGGCGAGCTATGGCTACACCTTC. Protein: CASSVATGASYGYTF.

The J gene is TRBJ1-2, the V gene TRBV19, with 9 bases lining up with TRBD1. Losses at the gene ends were 5 bases for V and 8 bases for J; bases not matched to a gene: 9. This CDR3 is 14 amino acids long. Looked up from germline, CDR1 is LNHDA and CDR2 is SQIVND (reference sequence). The CDR3 protein is CASSYGTGLDGYTF. The CDR3 DNA sequence: TGTGCCAGTAGTTATGGGACAGGGCTTGACGGCTACACCTTC.

The rearrangement uses TRBV30 and TRBJ1-2; D is unclear. V gave up 4 bases and J gave up 2 bases, with 11 bases separating them. From germline, CDR1 is GTSNPN and CDR2 SVGIG (reference sequence). This CDR3 region has 13 residues. DNA for the CDR3: TGTGCCTGGATGCGGGGAGACAACTATGGCTACACCTTC. Protein sequence: CAWMRGDNYGYTF.

This clonotype occurred once. The chain recombines TRBV20-1 with TRBJ1-5; D is possibly TRBD1 (5 bases). CDR1 DFQATT and CDR2 SNEGSKA come from the germline V gene (reference sequence). This CDR3 spans 17 amino acids. The ends were cut back, 5 bases at V and 0 bases at J, with 20 bases in the middle. The CDR3 DNA reads as TGCAGTGCTCCCTCCCCGGGGAGGGGCGGTAGCAATCAGCCCCAGCATTTT. Translation: CSAPSPGRGGSNQPQHF.

V is TRBV29-1 and J is TRBJ1-2, with D perhaps TRBD1 (6 bases). Per the germline V gene, CDR1 is SQVTM and CDR2 is ANQGSEA. The ends were cut back, 6 bases at V and 2 bases at J, with 22 bases in the middle. This CDR3 region has 16 residues. For the CDR3, the DNA is TGCAGCGTCGACTCCCGCTTGGGGGCCCTGAACTATGGCTACACCTTC. Residues: CSVDSRLGALNYGYTF.

The chain is built from TRBV6-5 and TRBJ1-5, with 9 bases matching TRBD1. The CDR3 length is 19 residues. CDR1 and CDR2 from the germline V gene are MNHEY and SVGAGI. V shed 1 base and J 0 bases; nucleotides not matched to a gene: 10. The CDR3 DNA reads as TGTGCCAGCAGTTACTTTCCGGGACAGGGACCTTATAGCAATCAGCCCCAGCATTTT. Translated: CASSYFPGQGPYSNQPQHF.

As regards this clonotype: The junction shows a germline mismatch at one end, possibly a read error. The chain combines TRBV7-7 with TRBJ2-7, with D hard to call. The CDR3 sequence is 12 residues long. Germline assignment: CDR1 SSHAT and CDR2 FNYEAQ (reference sequence). In DNA, the CDR3 is TGTGCTAGCAGCCAGGCCCGTTACGAGCAGTACTTC. Residues: CASSQARYEQYF.

J is TRBJ1-2 and V is TRBV11-2; 8 positions match TRBD1. Germline CDR1 reads SGHAT; CDR2 reads FQNNGV. With V trimmed by 5 bases and J by 7 bases, 6 bases remained unmatched. The CDR3 length is 13 residues. CDR3 sequence: CASSVSQGAGYTF. The CDR3 DNA is TGTGCCAGCAGCGTTAGCCAGGGGGCTGGCTACACCTTC.

This clonotype was picked up one time. The chain joins TRBV23-1 to TRBJ2-3, with a weak D call TRBD2 (5 bases). TRBV23-1 is an ORF, with its function uncertain. Trimming took off 1 base at V and 6 bases at J, with 14 bases between the two ends. This CDR3 has 15 amino acids. CDR3 sequence (DNA): TGCGCCAGCAGTCAATTCACTAGGCGGGCGGATACGCAGTATTTT. Amino acids: CASSQFTRRADTQYF.

The chain recombines TRBV5-6 with TRBJ2-3; tentatively, D is TRBD2 (6 bases). The CDR3 contains 15 residues. The V gene's germline CDR1 is SGHDT and CDR2 YYEEEE. Trimming stripped 3 bases from V and 3 bases from J, with 14 bases between. The CDR3 DNA reads as TGTGCCAGCAGCTCATCCGGGACTTCTACAGATACGCAGTATTTT. Translation gives CASSSSGTSTDTQYF. The full variable domain, rest sourced from reference TRBV5-6 and TRBJ2-3, is DAGVTQSPTHLIKTRGQQVTLRCSPKSGHDTVSWYQQALGQGPQFIFQYYEEEERQRGNFPDRFSGHQFPNYSSELNVNALLLGDSALYLCASSSSGTSTDTQYFGPGTRLTVL.

V and J are TRBV20-1 and TRBJ1-6, with 8 bases identical to TRBD1. Germline CDR1 is DFQATT and CDR2 is SNEGSKA (reference sequence). CDR3 size: 16 residues. V was pared by 4 bases and J by 5 bases, with 10 bases of the junction left unmatched. The CDR3 is CSAIQGTGSDNSPLHF. The CDR3, as DNA: TGCAGTGCTATCCAGGGGACAGGATCGGATAATTCACCCCTCCACTTT.

The gene calls are TRBV29-1 and TRBJ2-3, with unresolved D. Trimming left V 4 bases short and J 1 base short, with 6 bases between. This CDR3 is built from 12 residues. CDR1 and CDR2 (germline): SQVTM, ANQGSEA. CDR3 residues: CSVAVRTDTQYF. CDR3 sequence (DNA): TGCAGCGTTGCAGTTCGCACAGATACGCAGTATTTT.

The genes are TRBV18 and TRBJ2-5; D possibly matches TRBD1 or TRBD2 (5 bases each). Per germline, CDR1 KGHSH and CDR2 LQKENI. Trimming shortened V by 0 bases and J by 5 bases, and 10 bases separated the two germline ends. The CDR3 has 14 residues. CDR3 in DNA: TGTGCCAGCTCACCACCTGCCGGGGACGAGACCCAGTACTTC. As protein: CASSPPAGDETQYF.

This clonotype occurred a few times. The V gene is TRBV27, the J gene TRBJ1-1, with D perhaps matching TRBD1 (5 bases). Trimming pared 2 bases from V and 0 bases from J, leaving 7 bases between. The CDR3 has 14 residues. From germline, CDR1 is MNHEY and CDR2 SMNVEV (reference sequence). CDR3 amino acids: CASSLQGLNTEAFF. CDR3 sequence (DNA): TGTGCCAGCAGTTTACAGGGCTTGAACACTGAAGCTTTCTTT.

The chain links TRBV3-1 to TRBJ2-5, with TRBD1 as a possible D gene (5 bases). This CDR3 spans 16 amino acids. V shed 0 bases and J shed 4 bases, with 15 bases lying between them. Germline CDR1 reads LGHDT; CDR2 reads YNNKEL (reference sequence). The DNA of the CDR3 is TGTGCCAGCAGCCAAGATACAAACAGGATGGGAGAGACCCAGTACTTC. This gives the protein CASSQDTNRMGETQYF.

The chain recombines TRBV18 with TRBJ2-7, with D tentatively TRBD1 (5 bases). CDR1 is KGHSH, CDR2 LQKENI, per germline. Trimming took 3 bases from V and 2 from J, leaving 8 bases between them. This CDR3 comprises 13 residues. The CDR3 sequence: CASSPQGTYEQYF. In nucleotides, the CDR3 is TGTGCCAGCTCACCGCAGGGCACCTACGAGCAGTACTTC.

The chain carries TRBV6-1 and TRBJ2-7, with D tentatively TRBD2 (7 bases). The V and J ends lost 5 bases and 3 bases respectively, with 20 bases between them. The CDR3 totals 16 residues. Germline CDR1 reads MNHNS; CDR2 reads SASEGT. The CDR3 protein is CASSTYREGTNYEQYF. The CDR3 nucleotides are TGTGCCAGCAGTACGTACAGGGAGGGGACCAACTACGAGCAGTACTTC.

The chain employs TRBV7-6 and TRBJ2-3, with TRBD2 as a possible D gene (5 bases). This CDR3 spans 14 amino acids. V was trimmed by 8 bases and J by 1 base, leaving 13 bases between them. Germline V gene sequence: CDR1 SGHVS, CDR2 FNYEAQ. The CDR3 DNA reads TGTGCCAGCGCTAGCCCTTTAGGCACAGATACGCAGTATTTT. Encoded protein: CASASPLGTDTQYF.

This sequence joins TRBV7-2 and TRBJ2-1, with a tentative D call TRBD2 (5 bases). The CDR3 runs 13 residues. Trimming stripped 4 bases from V and 6 bases from J, with 10 bases between. CDR1 and CDR2 from the germline V gene are SGHTA and FQGNSA. The CDR3 sequence: CASSSGLSNEQFF. The DNA for the CDR3 is TGTGCCAGCAGCTCAGGACTTTCCAATGAGCAGTTCTTC.

This chain links TRBV7-9 with TRBJ2-5, with 11 bases fitting TRBD2. This CDR3 has 15 residues. Trimming removed 5 bases from V and 3 bases from J; junction bases left unmatched: 5. Germline CDR1 is SEHNR and CDR2 is FQNEAQ (reference sequence). The CDR3 DNA is TGTGCCAGCAGCAAAGCGGGACTAGCGGAAGAGACCCAGTACTTC. It is translated as CASSKAGLAEETQYF.

This chain connects TRBV7-9 to TRBJ1-2; 8 bases line up with TRBD1. Trimming at V came to 4 bases and at J to 7 bases, leaving 8 bases not matched to a gene. The CDR3 sequence is 14 residues long. Germline assignment: CDR1 SEHNR and CDR2 FQNEAQ (reference sequence). The CDR3 loop is CASSSGQGRVGYTF. CDR3 nucleotides: TGTGCCAGCAGCTCCGGACAGGGCAGGGTTGGCTACACCTTC.

The rearrangement uses TRBV12-3 or TRBV12-4 and TRBJ1-2, with 8 bases lining up with TRBD1. Germline trimming cut 1 base from V and 6 bases from J; bases unmatched to any gene: 4. The CDR3 sequence is 14 residues long. The CDR3 loop is CASSLEGQGDGYTF. The DNA of the CDR3 is TGTGCCAGCAGTTTAGAAGGACAGGGCGATGGCTACACCTTC.

This chain joins TRBV6-1 and TRBJ2-1, with 10 bases fitting TRBD1. The V gene end was trimmed by 5 bases and the J gene end by 6 bases; junction bases not matched to a gene: 1. The CDR3 loop spans 13 amino acids. From germline, CDR1 is MNHNS and CDR2 SASEGT. The CDR3 here is CASSWDRGNEQFF. The CDR3, as DNA: TGTGCCAGCAGTTGGGACAGGGGCAATGAGCAGTTCTTC.

The genes are TRBV4-1 and TRBJ2-4, with D unclear. This CDR3 is built from 15 residues. Trimming left V 2 bases short and J 0 bases short, with 8 bases between. Germline V gene lookup returns CDR1 MGHRA and CDR2 YSYEKL. This CDR3 is CASSQSTEAKNIQYF. The CDR3 coding sequence is TGCGCCAGCAGCCAAAGCACAGAAGCCAAAAACATTCAGTACTTC.

The chain couples TRBV10-3 to TRBJ2-1; 10 bases are a match to TRBD2. With 7 bases clipped from V and 7 bases from J, the junction kept 1 base outside the gene matches. The CDR3 has 12 amino acids. In germline, CDR1 is ENHRY, CDR2 SYGVKD. In DNA, the CDR3 is TGTGCCATCAAGCGGGAGGGGAATGAGCAGTTCTTC. Translated: CAIKREGNEQFF.

This rearrangement joins TRBV5-1 to TRBJ2-3, with D possibly matching TRBD2 (5 bases). The germline gives CDR1 SGHRS, CDR2 YFSETQ. Between the trimmed V and J ends, which lost 2 bases and 1 base, there was a span of 8 bases. This CDR3 region has 14 residues. In DNA, the CDR3 is TGCGCCAGCAGCTTACTTAGCGGCACAGATACGCAGTATTTT. Its translation: CASSLLSGTDTQYF.

The V gene is TRBV30, the J gene TRBJ1-1; unclear D gene. The germline gives CDR1 GTSNPN, CDR2 SVGIG (reference sequence). V lost 0 bases and J lost 2, with 7 bases in between. The CDR3 is 13 residues long. DNA of the CDR3: TGTGCCTGGAGTGTAGGCGGCAACACTGAAGCTTTCTTT. It encodes CAWSVGGNTEAFF.

This chain links TRBV2 with TRBJ1-1; 8 nucleotides match TRBD1. The CDR3 runs to 14 residues. CDR1 SNHLY and CDR2 FYNNEI come from the germline V gene. The J segment lost 5 bases and the V segment lost 7 bases, leaving 9 bases of the junction unmatched. This CDR3 reads CASNGQGGGTEAFF. As DNA, the CDR3 is TGTGCCAGCAACGGACAGGGCGGGGGGACTGAAGCTTTCTTT.

In DNA form, the CDR3 reads TGTGCCAGCAGTGAATTCGCGGGAGGGCCGGGTGAGCAGTTCTTC. It codes for CASSEFAGGPGEQFF. The rearrangement links TRBV2 to TRBJ2-1; 9 bases agree with TRBD2. Germline CDR1 is SNHLY and CDR2 is FYNNEI. With V trimmed by 2 bases and J by 9 bases, 8 bases remained unmatched. This CDR3 comprises 15 residues.

J is TRBJ1-1 and V is TRBV13, with 7 bases matching TRBD1. After removal of 0 bases from V and 6 bases from J, the junction contained 1 base not matched to a gene. The germline gives CDR1 PRHDT, CDR2 FYEKMQ (reference sequence). The CDR3 is made up of 13 amino acids. This CDR3 is CASSLGGGAEAFF. As DNA, the CDR3 is TGTGCCAGCAGCTTAGGAGGGGGCGCTGAAGCTTTCTTT.